This paragraph covers one T cell receptor (beta chain) sequence. Many counts were recorded for this clonotype. No antigen is known for it. It has no much larger one-base neighbor in the sample; base qualities were not kept. The CDR3 goes from the cysteine to the phenylalanine over 13 residues. The entry retains the CDR3 DNA only, 39 bases that are in frame from base 1. The germline V gene provides CDR1 SGHRS and CDR2 YFSETQ. Trimming at the junction amounts to 7 bases on V and 6 bases on J, and the germline ends lie 15 bases apart. The library was made by multiplex PCR. For sequencing, an Illumina HiSeq 4000 was employed. TCR beta libraries were built with iRepertoire HTBI primers and Arm-PCR amplification of CDR3 regions. Gel purification was performed on PCR products prior to sequencing. Turning to the authors' computational methods: A total of fewer than 65 TRBV and some 13 TRBJ segments were identified across samples and were used for gene usage analysis of CDR3 amino acid clonotypes. COPE and FqMerger were used to merge filtered high-quality paired reads into contigs. BLAST was used to align contigs to IMGT TRBV, TRBD and TRBJ reference genes, with CDR3 defined following IMGT. Any clonotype with a frequency above 0.1% was classified as a highly expanded clone. Shannon entropy was used to measure repertoire diversity, and the Gini coefficient was used to measure V-J evenness. Clonotypes shared by more than one individual were considered public. TCRdb reworked the public reads: Q25 trimming with fastp, MiXCR clone assembly, productive beta chains retained. Every CDR3 protein is listed once, alongside the most common genes and DNA of its rows. The V and J calls were determined by TCRdb, not by the authors. The sample profile shows roughly 400,000 distinct CDR3 sequences; roughly 15% of them were found once. The top ten clones comprise about 25% of the sample.

The time point label for this specimen denotes: newly diagnosed GD, antithyroid drugs for less than 3 months. For both TCR sequencing and RNA sequencing, RNA was extracted from PBMCs using TRIzol. Graves' disease was diagnosed according to American Thyroid Association guidelines. Patients were recruited from an endocrinology department in Xi'an, China. From each patient, around 8.3 milliliters of peripheral blood was collected into an EDTA anticoagulant tube. PBMCs were isolated by Ficoll Paque Plus density gradient separation without further T cell sorting. An Agilent 2100 Bioanalyzer and agarose gel were used to check RNA quality, while a NanoDrop 2000 measured RNA concentration. The sample originates from a study of regulatory T cells in long-lasting Graves disease (dated by TCRdb to about 2021). About the study as a whole: In the newly diagnosed Graves' disease group, patients had been taking antithyroid drugs for less than 3 months. Patients with persistent Graves' disease were compared with patients with newly diagnosed Graves' disease using TCR sequencing and RNA sequencing of peripheral blood. A total of about 33 samples underwent TCR sequencing: 13 from persistent and some 20 from newly diagnosed Graves' disease patients. The study was registered as a clinical trial and conducted in China.

The investigation overall reported the following: Preferential use of TRBV28, TRBJ1-2 and TRBJ2-5 was observed in persistent disease, whereas TRBV20-1 and TRBJ2-1 were favored in newly diagnosed disease. Persistent patients shared more public clonotypes among themselves (approximately 2,500) than newly diagnosed patients did (about 970). Compared with newly diagnosed patients, persistent Graves' disease patients had lower TCR Shannon entropy and fewer highly expanded clones, which suggests clonal expansion. Peripheral blood alone was examined, since thyroid tissue, which constituted the primary lesion, could not be accessed. Sequencing and analysis were limited to the TCR beta chain. The authors noted that the small sample size was a limitation that may lower accuracy.

The sample was also reused in another study, on T cells in Graves' hyperthyroidism and ophthalmopathy. The second study, in turn, reports: Graves' hyperthyroidism was defined as stable when no progression to ophthalmopathy occurred over 18 months of follow-up. The hyperthyroidism patients were between 18 and 65 years old and newly diagnosed, with a disease duration of less than 2 months. Exclusion was applied to patients with uncontrolled infections, other autoimmune diseases, pregnancy or lactation. Diagnoses were based on clinical symptoms, serum thyroxine and TRAb, thyroid ultrasound and orbital computed tomography. A first-round RT-PCR of the TCR CDR3 used the HTBI primer set with the Qiagen OneStep RT-PCR kit. Most expanded thyroid clonotypes (frequency above 0.001) were also found in blood, which suggests that blood repertoires may mirror thyroid immune responses. A model built on a 13 V-J signature distinguished ophthalmopathy from stable hyperthyroidism, reaching about 89% sensitivity and 81% to 83% specificity in cross-validation and 80%/75% in testing. In validation, the model predicted progression to ophthalmopathy a median of approximately 6.3 months before onset, with about 70% sensitivity and just under 75% specificity. A discovery cohort of 95 to 100 patients, roughly 40 with Graves' ophthalmopathy and fewer than 65 with stable Graves' hyperthyroidism, was used to find distinguishing TCR V-J signatures. An independent validation cohort of 18 to 20 hyperthyroidism patients and more than 15 patients who later progressed to ophthalmopathy tested prospective prediction of ophthalmopathy. The 90 to 100 discovery patients were randomly split 7:3 into training and test sets. The study also compared thyroid tissue and blood T-cell repertoires from 6 or 7 Graves' hyperthyroidism patients. After blood sampling, hyperthyroidism patients were treated with methimazole at a starting dose of 30 mg daily, and ophthalmopathy patients were treated with high-dose intravenous methylprednisolone. The libraries were constructed in a second round of multiplex PCR and then size-selected and purified. Sequencing of the libraries was done on an Illumina HiSeq2000 using paired-end 100 bp reads. SOAPnuke was used to process the raw data, with reads discarded if the reads contained adapters or uncalled bases, had a mean Phred below 15, or lacked an exact constant-primer or identifier match. High-quality paired reads were merged using COPE v1.2.5, and each unique nucleotide sequence was defined as a clonotype. MiTCR v1.1 was used to align the clonotypes against IMGT TRBV, TRBD and TRBJ reference segments. The analysis included only V-J combinations with a frequency above 0.0001, which together covered roughly 99% of the repertoires. The TCS score was defined as the ratio of F50 (clonal expansion) to E x V (chaos), calculated using BLOSUM62-based TCRdist between CDR3 peptides within each V-J. Welch's t-statistics and random forest reduced approximately 520 V-J features to 13, which were used in a naive Bayes classifier (R e1071). Sample size was not statistically predetermined, and blinding of investigators to group allocation was not performed. The paper describes TCR Vbeta CDR3 sequencing of 120 to 150 peripheral blood samples, made up of approximately 40 ophthalmopathy patients, 70 to 75 hyperthyroidism patients and 17 progressor patients.

The sequenced sample was peripheral blood mononuclear cells (PBMCs), obtained at new diagnosis, from a patient treated with antithyroid drugs. This chain is built from TRBV5-1 and TRBJ2-3, and perhaps TRBD2 as D gene, on 5 matching bases. The receptor was isolated from a young woman with Graves disease. Donor details come from another sample of the same person, matched by shared clones. The CDR3 sequence is CASPDSPTDTQYF. The nucleotides are TGCGCCAGCCCGGACTCACCCACGGATACGCAGTATTTT.